This T cell receptor (beta chain) was recovered during a study of blood T cell repertoires in COVID-19. The wider study: Material from acute and convalescent COVID-19 was sourced from the United States, Italy and Spain.

Original processing methods: Nucleated cell number was recorded as an estimate derived from reference gene primer amplification. Measured with immunoSEQ multiplex PCR; TCRdb has only the in-frame clones, and not every one. D and trimming come from the DNA, and the V and J calls and clone size come from that table. This table holds some 260,000 clones, over 70% found once. Trimming removed 4 bases at V and 3 bases at J, with 13 bases between. Germline CDR1 MNHEY, CDR2 SVGAGI. There are 15 residues in the CDR3. The sequence came from a woman in her 70s with COVID-19, enrolled during active disease. The chain joins TRBV6-5 to TRBJ2-1; a possible D gene is TRBD1 (7 bases). The sample was peripheral blood. CDR3 sequence: CASSSGGTVYNEQFF. The CDR3 nucleotides are TGTGCCAGCAGTTCAGGGGGGACAGTCTACAATGAGCAGTTCTTC.